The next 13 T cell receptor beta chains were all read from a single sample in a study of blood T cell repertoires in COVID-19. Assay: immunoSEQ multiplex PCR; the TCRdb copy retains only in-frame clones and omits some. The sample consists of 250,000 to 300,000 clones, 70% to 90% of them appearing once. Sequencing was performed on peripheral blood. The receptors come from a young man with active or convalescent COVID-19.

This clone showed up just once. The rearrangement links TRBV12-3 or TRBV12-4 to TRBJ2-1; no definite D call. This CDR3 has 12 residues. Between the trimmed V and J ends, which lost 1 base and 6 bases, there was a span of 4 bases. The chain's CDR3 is CASSLGLNEQFF. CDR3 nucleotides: TGTGCCAGCAGTTTAGGGCTCAATGAGCAGTTCTTC.

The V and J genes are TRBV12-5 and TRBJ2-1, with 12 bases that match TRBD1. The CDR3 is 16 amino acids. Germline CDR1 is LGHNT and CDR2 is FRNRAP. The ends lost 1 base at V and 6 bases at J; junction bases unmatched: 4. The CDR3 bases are TGTGCTAGTGGTTTGGCGGGACAGGGGGCATCCAATGAGCAGTTCTTC. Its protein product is CASGLAGQGASNEQFF. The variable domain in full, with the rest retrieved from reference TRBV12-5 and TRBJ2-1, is DARVTQTPRHKVTEMGQEVTMRCQPILGHNTVFWYRQTMMQGLELLAYFRNRAPLDDSGMPKDRFSAEMPDATLATLKIQPSEPRDSAVYFCASGLAGQGASNEQFFGPGTRLTVL.

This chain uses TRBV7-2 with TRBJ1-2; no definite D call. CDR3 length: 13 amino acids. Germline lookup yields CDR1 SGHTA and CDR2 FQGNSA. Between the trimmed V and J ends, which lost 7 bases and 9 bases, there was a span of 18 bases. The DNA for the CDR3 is TGTGCCAGCACCCGAGTAGAAGTTTCGAGCTACACCTTC. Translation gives CASTRVEVSSYTF.

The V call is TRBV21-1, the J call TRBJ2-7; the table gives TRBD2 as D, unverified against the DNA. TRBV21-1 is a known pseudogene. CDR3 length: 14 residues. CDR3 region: CASSQVSGSYEQYF. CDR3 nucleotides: TGTGCCAGCAGCCAAGTTAGTGGTTCCTACGAGCAGTACTTC.

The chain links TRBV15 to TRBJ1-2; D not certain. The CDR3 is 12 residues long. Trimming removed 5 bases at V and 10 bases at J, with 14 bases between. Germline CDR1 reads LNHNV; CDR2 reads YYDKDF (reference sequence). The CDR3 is CATSPGGGYYTF. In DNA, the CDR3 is TGTGCCACCAGCCCAGGCGGAGGTTACTACACCTTC.

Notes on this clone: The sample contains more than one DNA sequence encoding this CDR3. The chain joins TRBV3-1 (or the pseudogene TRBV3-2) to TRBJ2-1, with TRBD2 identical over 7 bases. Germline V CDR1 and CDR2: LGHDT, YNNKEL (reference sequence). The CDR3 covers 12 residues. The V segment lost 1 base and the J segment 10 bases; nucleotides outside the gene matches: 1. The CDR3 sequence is CASSQGGGEQFF. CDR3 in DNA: TGTGCCAGCAGCCAAGGGGGGGGAGAGCAGTTCTTC.

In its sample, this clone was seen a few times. The CDR3: CASSLDRQRSSYEQYF. In DNA, the CDR3 is TGCGCCAGCAGCTTGGATAGGCAGAGGAGCTCCTACGAGCAGTACTTC. This chain links TRBV5-1 with TRBJ2-7; no clear D. V lost 0 bases and J lost 0, with 13 bases in between. The germline V gene encodes CDR1 SGHRS and CDR2 YFSETQ. The CDR3 loop spans 16 amino acids.

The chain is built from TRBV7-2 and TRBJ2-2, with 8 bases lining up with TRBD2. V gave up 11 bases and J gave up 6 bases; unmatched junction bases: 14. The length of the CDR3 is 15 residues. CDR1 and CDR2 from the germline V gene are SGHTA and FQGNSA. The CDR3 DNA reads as TGTGCCTCCAGCCGGGCGGGGGGATCCTCCGGGGAGCTGTTTTTT. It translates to CASSRAGGSSGELFF.

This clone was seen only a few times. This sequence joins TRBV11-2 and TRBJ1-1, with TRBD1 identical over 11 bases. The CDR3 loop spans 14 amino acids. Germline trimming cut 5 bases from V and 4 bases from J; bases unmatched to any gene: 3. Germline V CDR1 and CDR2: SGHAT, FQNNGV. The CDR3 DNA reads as TGTGCCAGCAGCATGGACAGGGGGCGCACTGAAGCTTTCTTT. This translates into CASSMDRGRTEAFF.

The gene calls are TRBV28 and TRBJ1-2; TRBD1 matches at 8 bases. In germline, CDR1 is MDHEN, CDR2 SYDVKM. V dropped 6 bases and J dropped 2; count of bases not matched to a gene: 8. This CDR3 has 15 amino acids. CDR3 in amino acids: CASSRLRQGNYGYTF. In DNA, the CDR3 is TGTGCCAGCAGCCGCCTGAGACAGGGGAACTATGGCTACACCTTC.

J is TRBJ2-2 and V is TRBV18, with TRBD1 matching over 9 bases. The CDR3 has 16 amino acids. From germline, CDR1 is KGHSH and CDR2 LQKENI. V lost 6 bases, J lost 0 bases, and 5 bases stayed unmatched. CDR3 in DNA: TGTGCCAGCTCTACCACAGGGGGCTCGAACACCGGGGAGCTGTTTTTT. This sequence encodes CASSTTGGSNTGELFF.

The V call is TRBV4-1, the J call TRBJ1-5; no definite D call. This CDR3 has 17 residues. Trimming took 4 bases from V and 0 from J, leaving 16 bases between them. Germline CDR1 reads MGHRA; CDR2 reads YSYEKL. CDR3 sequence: CASSPQRSVYSNQPQHF. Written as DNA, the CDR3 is TGCGCCAGCAGCCCCCAGCGATCCGTCTATAGCAATCAGCCCCAGCATTTT.

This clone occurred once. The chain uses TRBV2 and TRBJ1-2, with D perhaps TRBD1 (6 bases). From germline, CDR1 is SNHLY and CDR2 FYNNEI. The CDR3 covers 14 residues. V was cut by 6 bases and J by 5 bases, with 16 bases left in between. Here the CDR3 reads CASRETGVRYGYTF. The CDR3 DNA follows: TGTGCCAGCAGGGAGACAGGTGTGAGGTATGGCTACACCTTC.